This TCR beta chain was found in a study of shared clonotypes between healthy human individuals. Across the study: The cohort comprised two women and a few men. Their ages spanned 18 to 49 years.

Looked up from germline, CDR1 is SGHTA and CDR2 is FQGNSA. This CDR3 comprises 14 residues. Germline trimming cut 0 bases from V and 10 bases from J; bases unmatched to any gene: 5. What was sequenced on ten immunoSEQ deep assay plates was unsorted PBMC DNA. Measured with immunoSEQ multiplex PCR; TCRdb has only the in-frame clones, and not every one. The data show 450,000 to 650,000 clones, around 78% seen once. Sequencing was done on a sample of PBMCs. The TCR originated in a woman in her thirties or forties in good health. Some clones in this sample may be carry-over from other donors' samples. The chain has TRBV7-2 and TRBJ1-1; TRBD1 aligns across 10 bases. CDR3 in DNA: TGTGCCAGCAGCTTAGCTTTGGACAGGGGGGGAGCTTTCTTT. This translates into CASSLALDRGGAFF.